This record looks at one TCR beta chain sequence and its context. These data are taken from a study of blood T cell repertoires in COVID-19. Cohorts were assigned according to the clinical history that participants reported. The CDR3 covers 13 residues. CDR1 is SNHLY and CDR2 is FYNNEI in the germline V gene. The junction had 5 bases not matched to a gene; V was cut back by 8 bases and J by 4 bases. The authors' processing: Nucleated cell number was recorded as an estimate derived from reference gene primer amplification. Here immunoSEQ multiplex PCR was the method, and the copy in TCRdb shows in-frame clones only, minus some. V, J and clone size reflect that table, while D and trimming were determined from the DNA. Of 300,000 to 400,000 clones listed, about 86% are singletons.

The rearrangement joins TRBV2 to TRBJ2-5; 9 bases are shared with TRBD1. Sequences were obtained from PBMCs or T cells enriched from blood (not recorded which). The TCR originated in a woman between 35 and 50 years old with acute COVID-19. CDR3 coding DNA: TGTGCCAGCTCATGGGACAGGGTAGAGACCCAGTACTTC. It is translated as CASSWDRVETQYF.